The sequence of this T cell receptor beta chain was determined in a study of shared clonotypes between healthy human individuals. Trimming at V came to 5 bases and at J to 4 bases, leaving 7 bases not matched to a gene. CDR3 length equals 16 residues. Germline V gives CDR1 SGHDT, CDR2 YYEEEE. As to this clone: Its antigen is unidentified.

Genomic DNA of each subset was evenly split across several immunoSEQ plates. In the original processing: ImmunoSEQ supplied junction-only sequences lacking quality scores, so filtering was different. Clones were read by immunoSEQ multiplex PCR, and TCRdb kept only the in-frame ones, dropping some. From that table come the V and J calls and clone size; the DNA was used to work out D and trimming. Counted here are 980,000 or so clones, roughly 72% occurring once; the ten biggest clones make up about 1.5%. Findings and caveats of the study: Generation of non-shared clonotypes was less probable than generation of clonotypes shared by all four donors.

The sequenced material came from memory CD4+ T cells sorted from blood. Subset described: CD45RA-negative fraction. This clonotype originated in a man younger than 35 in good health. The chain couples TRBV5-6 to TRBJ2-1; 12 bases map to TRBD1. The CDR3 region is CASSSGTGGRYNEQFF. Here the CDR3 DNA reads TGTGCCAGCAGTTCTGGGACAGGGGGCAGGTACAATGAGCAGTTCTTC.